The entry below gives a single T cell receptor (beta chain) sequence along with its context. The data stem from a study of cytomegalovirus exposure and HLA in healthy donors. CDR3 size: 15 residues. With 1 base removed from V and 1 base from J, the gap between germline ends came to 7 bases. Germline V gene data show CDR1 as SGHTA and CDR2 as FQGNSA. The assay was immunoSEQ multiplex PCR, and TCRdb's table has in-frame clones only and misses some. The sample includes more than 50,000 clones, 90% to 95% of them seen just once. V and J are TRBV7-2 and TRBJ2-2; D is perhaps TRBD2 (6 bases). Sequencing was done on a sample of PBMCs. This TCR was recovered from a woman in her 30s in good health and CMV-seronegative. CDR3 amino acids: CASSLGSGNTGELFF. The CDR3 DNA sequence: TGTGCCAGCAGCTTAGGTAGCGGGAACACCGGGGAGCTGTTTTTT.